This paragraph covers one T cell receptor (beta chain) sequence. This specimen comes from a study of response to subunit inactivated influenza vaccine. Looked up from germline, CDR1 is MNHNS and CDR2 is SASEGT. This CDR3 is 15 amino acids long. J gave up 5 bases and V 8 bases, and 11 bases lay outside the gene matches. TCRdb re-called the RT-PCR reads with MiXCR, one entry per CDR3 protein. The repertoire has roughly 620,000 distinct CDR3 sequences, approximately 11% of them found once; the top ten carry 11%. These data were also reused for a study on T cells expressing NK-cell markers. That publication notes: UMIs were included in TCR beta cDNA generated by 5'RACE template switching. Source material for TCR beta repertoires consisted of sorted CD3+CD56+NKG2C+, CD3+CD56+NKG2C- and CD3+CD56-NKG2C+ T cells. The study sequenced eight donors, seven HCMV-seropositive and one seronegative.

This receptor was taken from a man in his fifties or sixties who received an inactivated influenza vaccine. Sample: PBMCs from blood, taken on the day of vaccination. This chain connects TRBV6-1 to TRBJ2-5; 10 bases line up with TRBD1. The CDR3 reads CASGRTTGGYETQYF. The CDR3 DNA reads TGTGCCAGCGGGCGAACGACAGGGGGCTACGAGACCCAGTACTTC.